This is a list of T cell receptor beta chains from one sample in a study of cytomegalovirus exposure and HLA in healthy donors. The protocol was immunoSEQ multiplex PCR, while the TCRdb copy is restricted to in-frame clones and leaves out a portion. The sample has 100,000 to 150,000 clones; roughly 87% are singletons. Sequencing used PBMCs. The receptors were gathered from a young woman in good health and CMV-seronegative. CDR3s include the opening cysteine and the closing phenylalanine or tryptophan. A D gene is named only where the DNA matches it firmly. Clone size is shown for a subset of rows, as once, few, many or a class of expanded clone.

NA,TRBJ1-1,NA,TRBV19,CASSISLNTEAFF,TGTGCCAGTAGTATTAGCCTGAACACTGAAGCTTTCTTT
NA,TRBJ1-2,TRBD1,TRBV5-6,CASSKDRAYGYTF,TGTGCCAGCAGCAAGGACAGGGCCTATGGCTACACCTTC
NA,TRBJ2-6,NA,TRBV29-1,CSVRATGANVLTF,TGCAGCGTGAGAGCCACTGGGGCCAACGTCCTGACTTTC
NA,TRBJ2-3,TRBD2,TRBV18,CASSPRDSGSTDTQYF,TGTGCCAGCTCACCACGTGATAGCGGGAGCACAGATACGCAGTATTTT
NA,TRBJ2-7,TRBD1,TRBV9,CASSPGQGRGYEQYF,TGTGCCAGCAGCCCCGGACAGGGGAGGGGCTACGAGCAGTACTTC
NA,TRBJ2-1,NA,TRBV13,CASSPGVGGSYNEQFF,TGTGCCAGCAGCCCAGGGGTGGGAGGGTCCTACAATGAGCAGTTCTTC
NA,TRBJ2-5,NA,TRBV20-1,CSARDRFGYYF,TGCAGTGCTAGAGATAGATTTGGTTATTACTTC
NA,TRBJ2-2,TRBD1,TRBV5-1,CASRTDRVEGELFF,TGCGCCAGCAGAACCGACAGGGTGGAGGGGGAGCTGTTTTTT
NA,TRBJ2-5,TRBD2,TRBV30,CAGHSGDYEQYF,TGTGCCGGACACTCTGGGGACTACGAGCAATACTTC
NA,TRBJ2-1,NA,TRBV6-5,CASSRGGGGEQFF,TGTGCCAGCAGTAGGGGGGGAGGAGGTGAGCAGTTCTTC
NA,TRBJ2-2,NA,TRBV9,CASSVGEGHNTGELFF,TGTGCCAGCAGCGTAGGGGAAGGACACAACACCGGGGAGCTGTTTTTT
NA,TRBJ2-1,NA,TRBV5-1,CASSLVGVESINEQFF,TGCGCCAGCAGCTTGGTAGGGGTGGAATCAATCAATGAGCAGTTCTTC
NA,TRBJ2-2,TRBD2,TRBV7-2,CASSSIPRLATNTGELFF,TGTGCCAGCAGCTCCATACCCCGACTAGCCACGAACACCGGGGAGCTGTTTTTT
NA,TRBJ1-1,TRBD1,TRBV28,CASSPQTGGTEAFF,TGTGCCAGCAGTCCGCAGACAGGGGGCACTGAAGCTTTCTTT
once,TRBJ2-3,TRBD2,TRBV30,CAWYLPTSAHTDTQYF,TGTGCCTGGTACCTACCGACTAGCGCCCACACAGATACGCAGTATTTT
NA,TRBJ2-7,TRBD2,TRBV29-1,CSVGGGGPSYEQYF,TGCAGCGTTGGTGGGGGAGGGCCTTCCTACGAGCAGTACTTC
few,TRBJ2-7,TRBD2,TRBV7-8,CASSSFLAGVEEEQYF,TGTGCCAGCAGCTCCTTTCTGGCGGGGGTAGAGGAAGAGCAGTACTTC
few,TRBJ1-2,NA,TRBV27,CASSRTETGYTF,TGTGCCAGCAGTAGGACAGAGACTGGCTACACCTTC
NA,TRBJ2-1,TRBD2,TRBV27,CASSLTLAVYNEQFF,TGTGCCAGCAGTTTAACCCTAGCGGTGTACAATGAGCAGTTCTTC
NA,TRBJ1-1,NA,TRBV5-6,CASSFSVSPAENTEAFF,TGTGCCAGCAGCTTCAGTGTTTCCCCCGCCGAGAACACTGAAGCTTTCTTT
NA,TRBJ1-5,NA,TRBV14,CASSQGQANQPQHF,TGTGCCAGCAGCCAAGGTCAGGCAAATCAGCCCCAGCATTTT
NA,TRBJ1-6,NA,TRBV7-6,CASSLDPGANSPLHF,TGTGCCAGCAGCTTAGATCCTGGGGCGAATTCACCCCTCCACTTT
NA,TRBJ2-7,TRBD2,TRBV7-2,CASSLARGTSEYEQYF,TGTGCCAGCAGCTTAGCCCGGGGGACTAGCGAATACGAGCAGTACTTC
NA,TRBJ2-5,TRBD1,TRBV5-1,CASSSLPTGEEETQYF,TGCGCCAGCAGCTCCCTTCCGACAGGGGAGGAAGAGACCCAGTACTTC
once,TRBJ1-4,NA,TRBV5-1,CASRGETAPVSNEKLFF,TGCGCCAGCAGGGGAGAAACAGCCCCTGTTTCTAATGAAAAACTGTTTTTT
NA,TRBJ2-2,TRBD1,TRBV6-5,CASSYSLTGPGELFF,TGTGCCAGCAGTTACTCCCTGACAGGGCCCGGGGAGCTGTTTTTT
NA,TRBJ1-4,NA,TRBV5-1,CASSQADRSYEKLFF,TGCGCCAGCAGCCAGGCCGACAGAAGCTATGAAAAACTGTTTTTT
NA,TRBJ2-2,NA,TRBV6-1,CASSETEVVRNTGELFF,TGTGCCAGCAGTGAAACAGAAGTAGTCCGAAACACCGGGGAGCTGTTTTTT
NA,TRBJ2-5,TRBD2,TRBV29-1,CSVEDLAGEETQYF,TGCAGCGTTGAAGATCTAGCGGGAGAAGAGACCCAGTACTTC
NA,TRBJ2-5,TRBD2,TRBV7-6,CASSSNSGRAETQYF,TGTGCCAGCAGCTCAAATAGCGGGAGAGCGGAGACCCAGTACTTC
once,TRBJ2-7,TRBD2,TRBV5-1,CASSLASGNSYEQYF,TGCGCCAGCAGCTTGGCTAGCGGTAACTCCTACGAGCAGTACTTC
NA,TRBJ2-5,NA,TRBV9,CASSAGQGGETQYF,TGTGCCAGCAGCGCAGGGCAGGGGGGAGAGACCCAGTACTTC
NA,TRBJ2-2,TRBD1,TRBV5-1,CASSLDRGQSGELFF,TGCGCCAGCAGCTTGGACAGGGGGCAATCCGGGGAGCTGTTTTTT
NA,TRBJ2-4,NA,TRBV4-3,CASSQDTGTQDIQYF,TGCGCCAGCAGCCAAGACACCGGGACACAGGACATTCAGTACTTC
NA,TRBJ2-7,NA,TRBV5-6,CASSTGFEQYF,TGTGCCAGCAGCACGGGGTTCGAGCAGTACTTC
NA,TRBJ2-3,NA,TRBV6-1,CASSEPGGDTDTQYF,TGTGCCAGCAGTGAACCCGGCGGAGACACAGATACGCAGTATTTT
NA,TRBJ2-7,TRBD1,TRBV10-3,CAISPTGVGYEQYF,TGTGCCATCAGCCCCACAGGGGTAGGCTACGAGCAGTACTTC
NA,TRBJ2-5,TRBD1,TRBV27,CASSRLTGIETQYF,TGTGCCAGCAGTCGGTTGACAGGGATTGAGACCCAGTACTTC
NA,TRBJ1-2,TRBD1,TRBV28,CASSLVFSGQMEGYTF,TGTGCCAGCAGTTTGGTTTTCTCGGGACAGATGGAAGGTTACACCTTC
NA,TRBJ1-5,NA,TRBV28,CASRVGGNQPQHF,TGTGCCAGCAGGGTAGGGGGCAATCAGCCCCAGCATTTT
NA,TRBJ1-2,NA,TRBV6-6,CASSYPGNGGYTF,TGTGCCAGCAGTTACCCGGGGAATGGGGGCTACACCTTC
NA,TRBJ2-2,NA,TRBV27,CATALLEGQGTGELFF,TGTGCCACCGCCCTATTGGAGGGCCAAGGCACCGGGGAGCTGTTTTTT
NA,TRBJ2-1,TRBD2,TRBV11-3,CASSAWSGTNGDEQFF,TGTGCCAGCAGCGCTTGGTCAGGGACTAATGGTGATGAGCAGTTCTTC
NA,TRBJ2-5,TRBD2,TRBV7-7,CASSLRTGGLETQYF,TGTGCCAGCAGCTTAAGGACGGGGGGGCTGGAGACCCAGTACTTC
NA,TRBJ1-6,NA,TRBV28,CASRERPAYNSPLHF,TGTGCCAGCAGGGAGAGACCCGCGTATAATTCACCCCTCCACTTT